One and the same sample provided the 20 T cell receptor beta chains below, sequenced in a study of CD8 T cells in Susac syndrome (dated by TCRdb to the late 2010s). Libraries came from the immunoSEQ multiplex PCR assay. RNA was extracted using the RNeasy kit, and about 0.5 to 1 microgram was reverse transcribed with random hexamers. TCRdb handled the public reads itself, with Q25 trimming in fastp and clone calling in MiXCR, and kept productive beta chains. Here each entry gathers all rows of one CDR3 protein and keeps the most common genes and DNA. Recorded for this sample are about 180,000 distinct CDR3 sequences; approximately 94% of them occurred a single time. Approximately 0.11% of the sample comes from the top ten. The sequencing input was CD4+ T cells from PBMCs. These receptors were taken from a human donor with Susac syndrome.

J is TRBJ2-7 and V is TRBV15; TRBD1 matches 8 bases. V lost 3 bases to trimming and J lost 5 bases; unmatched junction nucleotides: 9. The germline gives CDR1 LNHNV, CDR2 YYDKDF (reference sequence). The CDR3 runs to 15 residues. CDR3 in DNA: TGTGCCACCAGCAGCCGGGACAGGCGGCACCACGAGCAGTACTTC. This gives the protein CATSSRDRRHHEQYF.

This clonotype turned up a few times. In DNA form, the CDR3 reads TGTGCCAGCAGGCGGGACTATGGCTACACCTTC. Translating gives CASRRDYGYTF. V usage is TRBV5-6 and J usage is TRBJ1-2; D gene ambiguous. The V gene lost 5 bases and the J gene lost 3 bases, with 5 bases spanning the gap. CDR3 length: 11 residues. Germline V gene data show CDR1 as SGHDT and CDR2 as YYEEEE.

V is TRBV5-8 and J is TRBJ1-5; no clear D. The CDR3 is 14 amino acids. Looked up from germline, CDR1 is SGHTS and CDR2 is YDEGEE. V was trimmed by 2 bases and J by 9 bases, leaving 15 bases between them. CDR3 DNA: TGTGCCAGCAGCTTTCCGACGGGATCGCGGCCCCAGCATTTT. Protein sequence: CASSFPTGSRPQHF.

V gene TRBV7-2 combines with J gene TRBJ2-2; no definite D call. Germline CDR1 and CDR2: SGHTA and FQGNSA. V was pared by 2 bases and J by 5 bases, with 9 bases between. The CDR3 has 14 amino acids. This CDR3 is CASSLFQGTGELFF. CDR3 in DNA: TGTGCCAGCAGCTTATTCCAAGGGACCGGGGAGCTGTTTTTT. The full variable domain, with the rest looked up from reference TRBV7-2 and TRBJ2-2, is GAGVSQSPSNKVTEKGKDVELRCDPISGHTALYWYRQSLGQGLEFLIYFQGNSAPDKSGLPSDRFSAERTGGSVSTLTIQRTQQEDSAVYLCASSLFQGTGELFFGEGSRLTVL.

The J gene is TRBJ2-1, the V gene TRBV5-6, with a weak D call TRBD1 (6 bases). V was pared by 1 base and J by 10 bases, with 12 bases between. Germline V CDR1 and CDR2: SGHDT, YYEEEE. This CDR3 is 13 amino acids long. The CDR3 region has the DNA TGTGCCAGCAGCTTGATAGGGGGAGACGAGCAGTTCTTC. Protein sequence: CASSLIGGDEQFF.

This sequence joins TRBV19 and TRBJ1-1; TRBD1 matches at 7 bases. The germline V gene encodes CDR1 LNHDA and CDR2 SQIVND (reference sequence). This CDR3 spans 17 amino acids. J lost 1 base, V lost 5 bases, and 13 bases had no gene match. The CDR3 bases are TGTGCCAGTAGTCCCAACCCTAGGGACAGCGAGAACACTGAAGCTTTCTTT. Translation: CASSPNPRDSENTEAFF.

This chain connects TRBV18 to TRBJ2-7; D not resolved. CDR1 and CDR2 (germline): KGHSH, LQKENI. V lost 4 bases and J lost 4, with 17 bases in between. The CDR3 is 15 amino acids. In nucleotides, the CDR3 is TGTGCCAGCTCACATTCCAACAGCAACCCTTACGAGCAGTACTTC. Translating it yields CASSHSNSNPYEQYF.

The rearrangement uses TRBV7-9 and TRBJ2-6; D possibly corresponds to TRBD1 (5 bases). V was clipped by 6 bases and J by 4 bases, with 19 bases between them. This CDR3 comprises 17 residues. CDR1 is SEHNR and CDR2 is FQNEAQ in the germline V gene (reference sequence). The chain's CDR3 is CASSRDRASSGANVLTF. In nucleotides, the CDR3 is TGTGCCAGCAGTCGAGACAGAGCTTCCTCCGGGGCCAACGTCCTGACTTTC. Looking up the rest from reference TRBV7-9 and TRBJ2-6 gives the full variable domain: DTGVSQNPRHKITKRGQNVTFRCDPISEHNRLYWYRQTLGQGPEFLTYFQNEAQLEKSRLLSDRFSAERPKGSFSTLEIQRTEQGDSAMYLCASSRDRASSGANVLTFGAGSRLTVL.

This clonotype was observed a single time. This chain connects TRBV3-1 to TRBJ2-2; D gene unclear. Between the trimmed V and J ends, which lost 1 base and 5 bases, there was a span of 8 bases. The germline CDR1 and CDR2 sequences are LGHDT and YNNKEL (reference sequence). The length of the CDR3 is 14 residues. As DNA, the CDR3 is TGTGCCAGCAGCCAAGTTCGAATTACCGGGGAGCTGTTTTTT. Translated: CASSQVRITGELFF.

The V call is TRBV6-5, the J call TRBJ2-7, with 8 nucleotides matching TRBD1. Germline loops: CDR1 MNHEY, CDR2 SVGAGI. The CDR3 is 15 amino acids. The V gene end was trimmed by 5 bases and the J gene end by 0 bases; junction bases not matched to a gene: 6. CDR3 nucleotides: TGTGCCAGCAGTCAGACAGGGGCAGGCTCCTACGAGCAGTACTTC. Its translation is CASSQTGAGSYEQYF.

V usage is TRBV5-1 and J usage is TRBJ1-2; 7 bases map to TRBD1. V shed 2 bases and J 9 bases; nucleotides not matched to a gene: 10. The CDR3 extends over 14 amino acids. CDR1 is SGHRS and CDR2 is YFSETQ in the germline V gene. CDR3 sequence reads: CASSFGDSTDSYTF. The CDR3 coding sequence is TGCGCCAGCAGCTTTGGGGACAGTACCGATAGCTACACCTTC.

This clonotype has just a few counts. The chain uses TRBV6-2 or TRBV6-3 and TRBJ2-1; no clear D gene. The V end was cut by 2 bases, the J end by 6 bases, with 2 bases between. The CDR3 is made up of 11 amino acids. The germline V gene encodes CDR1 MNHEY and CDR2 SVGEGT. The CDR3 here is CASSYLNEQFF. CDR3 nucleotides: TGTGCCAGCAGTTACCTCAATGAGCAGTTCTTC.

The chain couples TRBV12-3 or TRBV12-4 to TRBJ2-7; no reliable D call. CDR3 size: 14 residues. V gave up 3 bases and J gave up 1 base, with 10 bases separating them. CDR3 sequence reads: CASSFFQDSYEQYF. The CDR3, as DNA: TGTGCCAGCAGTTTTTTCCAGGATTCCTACGAGCAGTACTTC.

The genes are TRBV5-6 and TRBJ2-7, with D possibly being TRBD1 or TRBD2 (5 bases each). This CDR3 has 15 residues. The germline CDR1 and CDR2 sequences are SGHDT and YYEEEE. Trimming removed 4 bases from V and 3 bases from J, with 17 bases in between. The CDR3: CASSLGPKGDYEQYF. In DNA, the CDR3 is TGTGCCAGCAGCCTGGGACCAAAAGGAGACTACGAGCAGTACTTC.

This sequence joins TRBV7-2 and TRBJ2-1, with D unclear. Trimming pared 5 bases from V and 8 bases from J, leaving 7 bases between. From germline, CDR1 is SGHTA and CDR2 FQGNSA. The CDR3 spans 11 residues. The CDR3 loop is CASSGMDEQFF. DNA of the CDR3: TGTGCCAGCAGCGGAATGGATGAGCAGTTCTTC.

The rearrangement joins TRBV21-1 to TRBJ2-3. TRBV21-1 constitutes a pseudogene. The CDR3 runs 16 residues. Here the CDR3 DNA reads TGTGCCAGCAGCAAAGATGTGCAGGATAGCACAGATACGCAGTATTTT. Translating gives CASSKDVQDSTDTQYF.

Only one count was recorded for this clonotype. The CDR3 loop reads CASSTPNSPLHF. Written as DNA, the CDR3 is TGTGCCAGCAGCACACCTAATTCACCCCTCCACTTT. V is TRBV9 and J is TRBJ1-6; no clear D. The CDR3 extends over 12 amino acids. Germline lookup yields CDR1 SGDLS and CDR2 YYNGEE. Trimming removed 4 bases at V and 6 bases at J, with 5 bases between.

V usage is TRBV5-4 and J usage is TRBJ1-2; maybe TRBD1 (5 bases). Trimming cost V 3 bases and J 0 bases, with 18 bases left between them. The CDR3 is made up of 17 amino acids. Germline V lookup: CDR1 SGHNT, CDR2 YYREEE (reference sequence). CDR3 protein: CASSYGQGGGSNYGYTF. The CDR3 region has the DNA TGTGCCAGCAGCTATGGACAAGGCGGAGGTTCTAACTATGGCTACACCTTC.

In DNA, the CDR3 is TGTGCCAGCAGTTACGATCAGCCCCAGCATTTT. The encoded protein is CASSYDQPQHF. The rearrangement joins TRBV6-5 to TRBJ1-5; D remains unclear. This CDR3 is built from 11 residues. V was clipped by 2 bases and J by 5 bases, with 1 base between them. Germline CDR1 is MNHEY and CDR2 is SVGAGI.

V usage is TRBV20-1 and J usage is TRBJ2-4; 7 bases are a match to TRBD1. The germline V gene encodes CDR1 DFQATT and CDR2 SNEGSKA (reference sequence). J gave up 8 bases and V 5 bases, and 9 bases lay outside the gene matches. The CDR3 loop spans 13 amino acids. CDR3 nucleotide sequence: TGCAGTGCTCCCTCGAGGGGGCTCGACATTCAGTACTTC. Encoded protein: CSAPSRGLDIQYF.